This passage covers 17 T cell receptor beta chains from one sample sequenced in a study of chemoradiotherapy in HPV16-positive cancers. This table comes from immunoSEQ multiplex PCR, and its TCRdb copy is limited to in-frame clones, with some not included. Seen here are about 2,200 clones, 65% to 70% observed once, and the top ten hold around 30%. The sequenced sample was tumor tissue, obtained from a patient who underwent chemoradiotherapy. Receptors were obtained from a human donor with HPV-associated anogenital cancer.

The genes are TRBV4-3 and TRBJ1-6; the match to TRBD1 covers 7 bases. The germline V gene encodes CDR1 LGHNA and CDR2 YSLEER. There are 15 residues in the CDR3. V lost 4 bases and J lost 8; bases outside the gene matches: 8. CDR3 coding DNA: TGCGCCAGCAGCCGTCGACAGGGAAACGATTCACCCCTCCACTTT. It codes for CASSRRQGNDSPLHF.

The chain's CDR3 is CASSDSYNSPLHF. The CDR3 DNA follows: TGTGCCAGCTCCGACTCCTATAATTCACCCCTCCACTTT. The chain carries TRBV18 and TRBJ1-6; D unresolved. The V gene's germline CDR1 is KGHSH and CDR2 LQKENI. Trimming took off 6 bases at V and 0 bases at J, with 3 bases between the two ends. This CDR3 is built from 13 residues. Full variable domain (outside the CDR3, taken from reference TRBV18 and TRBJ1-6): NAGVMQNPRHLVRRRGQEARLRCSPMKGHSHVYWYRQLPEEGLKFMVYLQKENIIDESGMPKERFSAEFPKEGPSILRIQQVVRGDSAAYFCASSDSYNSPLHFGNGTRLTVT.

This chain joins TRBV6-6 and TRBJ2-7; D unresolved. V was shortened by 5 bases and J by 7 bases, with 15 bases between the two germline ends. This CDR3 is 13 amino acids long. The germline gives CDR1 MNHNY, CDR2 SVGAGI (reference sequence). CDR3 bases: TGTGCCAGCAGTATTGGGCCCTGGGGAGAGCAGTACTTC. The encoded protein is CASSIGPWGEQYF.

This clone was detected only a few times. The V and J genes are TRBV28 and TRBJ2-1; 7 bases map to TRBD2. The germline CDR1 and CDR2 sequences are MDHEN and SYDVKM. Unmatched junction bases numbered 6, after V lost 5 bases and J lost 2 bases. The CDR3 is 15 amino acids. The CDR3 spells CASSARLATYNEQFF. DNA for the CDR3: TGTGCCAGCAGTGCTAGACTAGCAACCTACAATGAGCAGTTCTTC.

The chain is built from TRBV30 and TRBJ1-2, with D unresolved. CDR1 GTSNPN and CDR2 SVGIG come from the germline V gene (reference sequence). The CDR3 extends over 15 amino acids. The V end lost 0 bases, the J end lost 4 bases, and 15 bases lay between the germline ends. CDR3 region: CAWSVGPPQAYGYTF. The CDR3 region has the DNA TGTGCCTGGAGTGTTGGGCCTCCCCAGGCCTATGGCTACACCTTC.

This chain links TRBV6-5 with TRBJ2-2; the D gene could be TRBD1 or TRBD2 (5 bases each). Trimming shortened V by 7 bases and J by 6 bases, and 15 bases separated the two germline ends. The germline CDR1 and CDR2 sequences are MNHEY and SVGAGI. The CDR3 totals 14 residues. DNA for the CDR3: TGTGCCAGCAACCAGGGACGGTATTCCGGGGAGCTGTTTTTT. Its translation is CASNQGRYSGELFF.

The chain carries TRBV5-6 and TRBJ1-1, with 9 bases matching TRBD1. J lost 4 bases, V lost 2 bases, and 3 bases had no gene match. Germline V CDR1 and CDR2: SGHDT, YYEEEE. The CDR3 runs 14 residues. The CDR3 here is CASSLLQGATEAFF. The CDR3 bases are TGTGCCAGCAGCTTATTACAGGGGGCCACTGAAGCTTTCTTT.

V gene TRBV28 combines with J gene TRBJ1-1; tentative D call: TRBD1 (5 bases). Per germline, CDR1 MDHEN and CDR2 SYDVKM. The CDR3 spans 16 residues. V shed 7 bases and J shed 10 bases, with 28 bases lying between them. CDR3 bases: TGTGCCAGCACCCTTCGCGGGGGTCCGACGGTGGACGGAGCTTTCTTT. Residues: CASTLRGGPTVDGAFF. Supplemented by reference TRBV28 and TRBJ1-1, the full variable domain reads DVKVTQSSRYLVKRTGEKVFLECVQDMDHENMFWYRQDPGLGLRLIYFSYDVKMKEKGDIPEGYSVSREKKERFSLILESASTNQTSMYLCASTLRGGPTVDGAFFGQGTRLTVV.

This clone was found a few times. V usage is TRBV6-1 and J usage is TRBJ2-1; D is perhaps TRBD2 (5 bases). Trimming removed 1 base at V and 10 bases at J, with 17 bases between. The germline V gene has CDR1 MNHNS and CDR2 SASEGT. The CDR3 extends over 15 amino acids. Here the CDR3 reads CASSEEAAAVGEQFF. The CDR3 DNA is TGTGCCAGCAGTGAAGAAGCGGCCGCGGTTGGAGAGCAGTTCTTC.

Concerning this clone: This sample includes further DNA sequences coding for the same CDR3. V usage is TRBV7-9 and J usage is TRBJ2-3, with D perhaps matching TRBD1 (5 bases). Germline V CDR1 and CDR2: SEHNR, FQNEAQ (reference sequence). The CDR3 length is 15 residues. The V and J ends lost 2 bases and 0 bases respectively, with 9 bases between them. In nucleotides, the CDR3 is TGTGCCAGCAGCTTACAGGGTCTAAGCACAGATACGCAGTATTTT. This sequence encodes CASSLQGLSTDTQYF.

The chain is built from TRBV5-1 and TRBJ2-1; no reliable D call. The CDR3 is 16 amino acids. Trimming left V 0 bases short and J 0 bases short, with 10 bases between. Per the germline V gene, CDR1 is SGHRS and CDR2 is YFSETQ. The CDR3 protein is CASSLAPGLSYNEQFF. The CDR3 DNA reads as TGCGCCAGCAGCTTGGCCCCGGGCCTCTCCTACAATGAGCAGTTCTTC.

This rearrangement joins TRBV6-5 to TRBJ2-1, with TRBD2 matching over 8 bases. Germline CDR1 is MNHEY and CDR2 is SVGAGI. The length of the CDR3 is 15 residues. With V trimmed by 2 bases and J by 5 bases, 5 bases remained unmatched. This chain's CDR3 is CASSYGAGVNNEQFF. The CDR3, as DNA: TGTGCCAGCAGTTACGGAGCGGGGGTAAACAATGAGCAGTTCTTC.

This chain links TRBV19 with TRBJ1-5; TRBD1 matches 8 bases. Germline V CDR1 and CDR2: LNHDA, SQIVND (reference sequence). The CDR3 is made up of 15 amino acids. Germline trimming cut 4 bases from V and 4 bases from J; bases unmatched to any gene: 6. Written as DNA, the CDR3 is TGTGCCAGTAGTACCTCGGGACAGGTAAATCAGCCCCAGCATTTT. Translation: CASSTSGQVNQPQHF.

V gene TRBV27 combines with J gene TRBJ2-7, with D uncertain. The V gene lost 6 bases and the J gene lost 2 bases, with 8 bases spanning the gap. From germline, CDR1 is MNHEY and CDR2 SMNVEV (reference sequence). The CDR3 has 12 amino acids. CDR3 residues: CASRGNPYEQYV. In DNA form, the CDR3 reads TGTGCCAGCAGGGGTAATCCCTACGAGCAGTACGTC.

The gene calls are TRBV18 and TRBJ1-1; 7 nucleotides agree with TRBD1. The V and J ends lost 3 bases and 11 bases, in that order; junction bases with no gene match: 6. Per germline, CDR1 KGHSH and CDR2 LQKENI. The CDR3 is made up of 12 amino acids. CDR3 amino acids: CASSPNRGWAFF. DNA for the CDR3: TGTGCCAGCTCACCCAACAGGGGTTGGGCTTTCTTT. Using reference TRBV18 and TRBJ1-1 for the parts outside the CDR3, the full variable domain is NAGVMQNPRHLVRRRGQEARLRCSPMKGHSHVYWYRQLPEEGLKFMVYLQKENIIDESGMPKERFSAEFPKEGPSILRIQQVVRGDSAAYFCASSPNRGWAFFGQGTRLTVV.

This chain uses TRBV11-1 with TRBJ1-1; D gene unclear. The ends were cut back, 5 bases at V and 1 base at J, with 8 bases in the middle. CDR3 size: 13 residues. Germline V lookup: CDR1 SGHAT, CDR2 FQDESV (reference sequence). The CDR3 nucleotides are TGTGCCAGCAGCCGACGCCCGAACACTGAAGCTTTCTTT. Protein product: CASSRRPNTEAFF. Supplemented by reference TRBV11-1 and TRBJ1-1, the full variable domain reads EAEVAQSPRYKITEKSQAVAFWCDPISGHATLYWYRQILGQGPELLVQFQDESVVDDSQLPKDRFSAERLKGVDSTLKIQPAELGDSAMYLCASSRRPNTEAFFGQGTRLTVV.

This chain uses TRBV27 with TRBJ2-1; D is perhaps TRBD1 (6 bases). CDR1 MNHEY and CDR2 SMNVEV come from the germline V gene (reference sequence). This CDR3 has 14 residues. Trimming stripped 2 bases from V and 8 bases from J, with 13 bases between. The CDR3: CASSLGGVGYEQFF. The CDR3 bases are TGTGCCAGCAGTTTAGGGGGCGTGGGCTATGAGCAGTTCTTC.